The entry below gives a single T cell receptor (beta chain) sequence along with its context. This clonotype was seen many times. There is no known antigen for this receptor. Per-nucleotide qualities are absent, and no much larger clonotype sits a single base away. The TCR beta CDR3 regions were amplified from RNA transcripts. The first round of RT-PCR for the TCR CDR3 was performed with the HTBI primer set and the Qiagen OneStep RT-PCR kit. The libraries were constructed in a second round of multiplex PCR and then size-selected and purified. Paired-end sequencing of the libraries was performed with 100 bp reads on an Illumina HiSeq2000. The authors' analysis ran thus. SOAPnuke was used to process the raw data, removing reads that contained adapters or uncalled bases, had a mean Phred below 15, or lacked an exact match to the constant primer or identifier. High-quality paired reads were merged with COPE v1.2.5, and unique nucleotide sequences were defined as clonotypes. Clonotypes were aligned to IMGT TRBV, TRBD and TRBJ reference segments using MiTCR v1.1. The analysis included only V-J combinations with a frequency above 0.0001, which together covered 99.2% of the repertoires. A TCS score was defined as the ratio between F50 (clonal expansion) and ExV (chaos), using BLOSUM62-based TCRdist between CDR3 peptides within each V-J. Welch's t-statistics and random forest reduced roughly 530 V-J features to some 14, which were used in a naive Bayes classifier (R e1071). The public reads were reanalyzed by TCRdb: fastp trimming at Q25, MiXCR alignment, in-frame beta chains only. Rows matching on CDR3 protein sequence are summarized as one entry with the most common DNA and genes. Clone size and V and J calls follow TCRdb, not the original study. Within this sample are about 560,000 distinct CDR3 sequences, with roughly a sixth of them counted one time only. Of the sample, under 20% is held by the ten largest clones.

The data originate from a study of T cells in Graves' hyperthyroidism and ophthalmopathy (dated by TCRdb to about 2019). At the level of the whole study: Peripheral blood was collected at initial diagnosis, before any treatment. To identify TCR V-J signatures that set the groups apart, the researchers used a discovery cohort of 100 or so patients, made up of 43 with Graves' ophthalmopathy and 57 with stable Graves' hyperthyroidism. Prospective prediction of ophthalmopathy was tested in an independent validation cohort of fewer than 20 hyperthyroidism patients and around 16 patients who later progressed to ophthalmopathy. The roughly 91 discovery patients were randomly divided into training and test sets at a 7:3 ratio. Thyroid tissue and blood T-cell repertoires from several Graves' hyperthyroidism patients were also compared in the study. After blood sampling, hyperthyroidism patients were treated with methimazole at a starting dose of 30 mg daily, and ophthalmopathy patients were treated with high-dose intravenous methylprednisolone. TCR Vbeta CDR3 sequencing of 135 peripheral blood samples (about 45 ophthalmopathy, 75 or so hyperthyroidism and roughly 17 progressor patients) is reported in the paper.

Graves' hyperthyroidism was defined as stable when no progression to ophthalmopathy occurred over 18 months of follow-up. Hyperthyroidism patients were newly diagnosed, had a disease duration of under 2 months, and were aged 18 to 65 years. Patients with uncontrolled infections, other autoimmune diseases, pregnancy or lactation were excluded. Diagnoses were established on the basis of clinical symptoms, serum thyroxine and TRAb, thyroid ultrasound, and orbital computed tomography. Ficoll-Paque density gradient centrifugation was used to isolate PBMCs from 8 to 10 ml of fresh peripheral blood. Total RNA was extracted using Trizol reagent, and RNA quality was assessed on an Agilent 2100 Bioanalyzer. The CDR3 runs 12 residues from the cysteine to the phenylalanine. Only CDR3 DNA is held: 36 bases, read in frame from base 1. At the junction V is shortened by 5 bases and J by 9 bases; bases outside the gene matches: 6. In the germline V gene, CDR1 corresponds to LGHNT and CDR2 to FRNRAP.

General study outcomes and caveats: During validation, the model predicted progression to ophthalmopathy a median of about 6.5 months ahead of onset, with more than 60% sensitivity and roughly 75% specificity. In cross-validation, a model built on a 13 V-J signature told ophthalmopathy apart from stable hyperthyroidism with about 90% sensitivity and 81% to 82% specificity, and in testing the same model reached 80%/75%. Most expanded thyroid clonotypes (frequency above 0.001) were also detected in blood, a finding suggesting that blood repertoires may reflect thyroid immune responses. Sample size was not statistically predetermined, and investigators were not blinded to group allocation.

Sequenced input: blood. The TCR comes from a woman aged 18-35 years with Graves' hyperthyroidism. The chain employs TRBV12-5 and TRBJ1-2, and 7 junction bases match TRBD1. Here is the DNA: TGTGCTAGTGGTCTCGGACAGGCGCGCTACACCTTC. It translates to CASGLGQARYTF.